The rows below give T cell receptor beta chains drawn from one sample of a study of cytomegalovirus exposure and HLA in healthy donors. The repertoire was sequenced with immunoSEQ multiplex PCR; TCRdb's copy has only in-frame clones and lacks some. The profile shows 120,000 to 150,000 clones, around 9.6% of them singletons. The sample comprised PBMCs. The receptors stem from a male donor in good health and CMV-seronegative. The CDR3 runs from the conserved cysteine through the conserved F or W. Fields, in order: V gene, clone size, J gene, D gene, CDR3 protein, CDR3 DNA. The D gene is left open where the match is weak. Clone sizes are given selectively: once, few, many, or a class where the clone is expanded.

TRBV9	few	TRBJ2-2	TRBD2	CASSVELGLAANTGELFF	TGTGCCAGCAGCGTAGAGTTGGGGCTAGCGGCGAACACCGGGGAGCTGTTTTTT
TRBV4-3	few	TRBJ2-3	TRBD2	CASSRTSGSDTQYF	TGCGCCAGCAGCCGGACTAGCGGTTCGGATACGCAGTATTTT
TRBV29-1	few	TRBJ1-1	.	CSVLSSAGGHTEAFF	TGCAGCGTTCTCTCTTCTGCGGGGGGGCACACTGAAGCTTTCTTT
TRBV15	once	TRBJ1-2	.	CATQEDSSLSNYGYTF	TGTGCCACCCAGGAAGACAGCTCACTATCTAACTATGGCTACACCTTC
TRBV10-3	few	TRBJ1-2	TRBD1	CAISETGQGSSNYGYTF	TGTGCCATCAGTGAGACGGGACAGGGCTCCTCTAACTATGGCTACACCTTC
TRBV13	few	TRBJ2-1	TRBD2	CASSFPGLANEQFF	TGTGCCAGCAGCTTTCCCGGACTAGCCAATGAGCAGTTCTTC
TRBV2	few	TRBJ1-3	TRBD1	CASTWTGFGNTIYF	TGTGCCAGCACCTGGACAGGGTTTGGAAACACCATATATTTT
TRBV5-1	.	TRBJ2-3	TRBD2	CASSGAGTSGTHTQYF	TGCGCCAGCAGTGGGGCGGGGACTAGCGGAACCCATACGCAGTATTTT
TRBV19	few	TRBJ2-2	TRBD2	CASTLRDYLNTGELFF	TGTGCCAGTACACTAAGGGACTACCTTAACACCGGGGAGCTGTTTTTT
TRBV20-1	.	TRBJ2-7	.	CSALTGIEQYF	TGCAGTGCTTTAACAGGGATCGAGCAGTACTTC
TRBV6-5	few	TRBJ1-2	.	CASSYTDGLDGYTF	TGTGCCAGCAGTTACACGGACGGACTCGATGGCTACACCTTC